The 16 T cell receptor beta chains in this list originate from one sample, sequenced in a study of blood T cell repertoires in COVID-19. The protocol was immunoSEQ multiplex PCR, while the TCRdb copy is restricted to in-frame clones and leaves out a portion. The table includes around 99,000 clones, over 75% detected once. The source material was peripheral blood. These receptors were obtained from a man aged 45 to 65 with acute or convalescent COVID-19.

The V call is TRBV5-1, the J call TRBJ1-3; TRBD1 aligns across 9 bases. The trim removed 3 bases at V and 0 bases at J, leaving 4 bases unmatched. The germline V gene encodes CDR1 SGHRS and CDR2 YFSETQ. This CDR3 is 16 amino acids long. This CDR3 is CASSSTGGYSGNTIYF. CDR3 nucleotides: TGCGCCAGCAGCTCGACAGGGGGATACTCTGGAAACACCATATATTTT.

The V and J genes are TRBV25-1 and TRBJ1-5; perhaps TRBD1 as D (6 bases). In germline, CDR1 is MGHDK, CDR2 SYGVNS. Trimming removed 5 bases at V and 2 bases at J, with 13 bases between. This CDR3 is built from 15 residues. The CDR3 sequence: CASSKTGPGNQPQHF. In DNA, the CDR3 is TGTGCCAGCAGTAAGACAGGTCCTGGCAATCAGCCCCAGCATTTT.

J is TRBJ1-3 and V is TRBV18; tentatively, D is TRBD1 (5 bases). Germline V gene sequence: CDR1 KGHSH, CDR2 LQKENI. V shed 6 bases and J shed 0 bases, with 15 bases lying between them. This CDR3 region has 16 residues. The CDR3: CASSGSGADSGNTIYF. Written as DNA, the CDR3 is TGTGCCAGCTCCGGAAGCGGGGCGGACTCTGGAAACACCATATATTTT.

This chain uses TRBV3-1 (or the pseudogene TRBV3-2) with TRBJ2-7; D uncertain. Germline assignment: CDR1 LGHDT and CDR2 YNNKEL (reference sequence). The CDR3 runs 11 residues. Trimming pared 2 bases from V and 8 bases from J, leaving 7 bases between. DNA for the CDR3: TGTGCCAGCAGCCAATTCGAGAAGCAGTACTTC. Encoded protein: CASSQFEKQYF.

For the CDR3, the DNA is TGTGCCAGCTCACGGTCCGTAAATCAGCCCCAGCATTTT. This sequence encodes CASSRSVNQPQHF. The chain recombines TRBV2 with TRBJ1-5; D unclear. The V and J ends lost 8 bases and 4 bases respectively, with 12 bases between them. Germline V CDR1 and CDR2: SNHLY, FYNNEI. The CDR3 runs to 13 residues.

The chain combines TRBV6-2 or TRBV6-3 with TRBJ1-2, with D unclear. The CDR3 runs 13 residues. CDR1 is MNHEY and CDR2 is SVGEGT in the germline V gene. V was clipped by 2 bases and J by 6 bases, with 10 bases between them. CDR3 protein: CASSYPLGDGYTF. The CDR3, as DNA: TGTGCCAGCAGTTACCCCCTCGGAGATGGCTACACCTTC.

The chain employs TRBV4-1 and TRBJ2-1; 12 positions agree with TRBD2. The trim removed 1 base at V and 8 bases at J, leaving 9 bases unmatched. CDR1 and CDR2 (germline): MGHRA, YSYEKL. The CDR3 extends over 17 amino acids. The CDR3 coding sequence is TGCGCCAGCAGCCAAGCCCTGACTAGCGGGAGCGACCATGAGCAGTTCTTC. The encoded protein is CASSQALTSGSDHEQFF.

The V gene is TRBV19, the J gene TRBJ1-1; D ambiguous. This CDR3 spans 11 amino acids. Trimming shortened V by 5 bases and J by 7 bases, and 8 bases separated the two germline ends. CDR1 and CDR2 (germline): LNHDA, SQIVND (reference sequence). The CDR3 protein is CASSPGGEAFF. In DNA form, the CDR3 reads TGTGCCAGTAGTCCCGGCGGTGAAGCTTTCTTT.

CDR3 region: CASSLLDRGGGYTF. The CDR3 region has the DNA TGTGCCAGCAGCCTACTGGACAGGGGTGGAGGCTACACCTTC. The gene calls are TRBV7-9 and TRBJ1-2; 9 nucleotides align to TRBD1. CDR1 is SEHNR and CDR2 is FQNEAQ in the germline V gene (reference sequence). The CDR3 loop spans 14 amino acids. V lost 5 bases, J lost 8 bases, and 9 bases stayed unmatched.

This sequence joins TRBV9 and TRBJ2-4; perhaps TRBD1 as D (5 bases). The CDR3 is made up of 15 amino acids. The germline V and J ends were trimmed by 3 bases and 0 bases, with 10 bases remaining between them. Germline values: CDR1 SGDLS, CDR2 YYNGEE. CDR3 sequence reads: CASSEDTLAKNIQYF. Written as DNA, the CDR3 is TGTGCCAGCAGCGAGGACACATTAGCCAAAAACATTCAGTACTTC.

CDR3 amino acids: CASRNYGFGALINTEAFF. The CDR3 DNA reads TGTGCCAGTAGGAATTACGGCTTTGGAGCTCTGATAAACACTGAAGCTTTCTTT. The chain combines TRBV19 with TRBJ1-1; D uncertain. The CDR3 totals 18 residues. V lost 6 bases, J lost 2 bases, and 25 bases lay in between. The V gene's germline CDR1 is LNHDA and CDR2 SQIVND (reference sequence). The whole variable domain, remainder taken from reference TRBV19 and TRBJ1-1, is DGGITQSPKYLFRKEGQNVTLSCEQNLNHDAMYWYRQDPGQGLRLIYYSQIVNDFQKGDIAEGYSVSREKKESFPLTVTSAQKNPTAFYLCASRNYGFGALINTEAFFGQGTRLTVV.

The chain is built from TRBV19 and TRBJ2-7; 10 bases are a match to TRBD2. The V gene's germline CDR1 is LNHDA and CDR2 SQIVND (reference sequence). The J segment lost 0 bases and the V segment lost 4 bases, leaving 12 bases of the junction unmatched. The CDR3 is 18 residues long. CDR3 amino acids: CASSTKSPSGGYSYEQYF. CDR3 bases: TGTGCCAGTAGTACAAAGAGCCCTAGCGGGGGTTACTCCTACGAGCAGTACTTC.

The J gene is TRBJ1-1, the V gene TRBV6-4; a weak D match, TRBD1 (5 bases). The germline V gene has CDR1 MRHNA and CDR2 SNTAGT. V lost 6 bases and J lost 1, with 12 bases in between. The length of the CDR3 is 14 residues. For the CDR3, the DNA is TGTGCCAGCAGGAAGACAGATCGGAACACTGAAGCTTTCTTT. Translated, it gives CASRKTDRNTEAFF.

The V gene is TRBV18, the J gene TRBJ2-2; TRBD1 agrees at 7 bases. With 0 bases clipped from V and 4 bases from J, the junction kept 2 bases outside the gene matches. The germline CDR1 and CDR2 sequences are KGHSH and LQKENI. This CDR3 is built from 15 residues. The CDR3 protein is CASSPPGQTTGELFF. The CDR3 DNA sequence: TGTGCCAGCTCACCACCGGGACAGACCACCGGGGAGCTGTTTTTT.

The J gene is TRBJ1-3, the V gene TRBV30, with D uncertain. Trimming took off 2 bases at V and 4 bases at J, with 18 bases between the two ends. The CDR3 runs to 16 residues. Per germline, CDR1 GTSNPN and CDR2 SVGIG (reference sequence). The CDR3 protein is CAWSIVGRSLGNTIYF. The CDR3 nucleotides read TGTGCCTGGAGTATCGTGGGCAGGTCCCTCGGAAACACCATATATTTT.

This clone was detected only once. The chain carries TRBV27 and TRBJ1-5; D unresolved. This CDR3 has 16 residues. Germline loops: CDR1 MNHEY, CDR2 SMNVEV (reference sequence). The germline V and J ends were trimmed by 5 bases and 2 bases, with 16 bases remaining between them. CDR3 coding DNA: TGTGCCAGCAGTCAATCCCAGTTTATTGGCAATCAGCCCCAGCATTTT. This codes for CASSQSQFIGNQPQHF.